This T cell receptor beta chain was recovered during a study of Ad26.COV2.S vaccination and SARS-CoV-2 variants. Stated treatment: around 19 received Ad26.COV2.S at low or high dose, single or two shots; five or six received placebo; per-sample allocation not given. Material that was analyzed had been drawn on day 63 after the first vaccine or placebo injection. Germline CDR1 and CDR2: SGHTA and FQGTGA. Trimming took 4 bases from V and 2 from J; bases not matched to a gene: 5. This CDR3 is built from 15 residues. Turning to this clone: What it binds is unknown.

Method: immunoSEQ multiplex PCR; TCRdb's copy keeps in-frame clones and lacks some. Counted here are approximately 300,000 clones, approximately 86% occurring once; the ten biggest clones make up 2% to 2.5%. The study's findings and limits: Analyses of TCR breadth and depth may have underestimated total T cell responses.

The chain links TRBV7-3 to TRBJ2-3; 8 bases fit TRBD2. This sequence originates from a person between 18 and 65 years old who received the Ad26.COV2.S COVID-19 vaccine or a placebo. The sample here was peripheral blood, taken in a trial of Ad26.COV2.S vaccine versus placebo. The chain's CDR3 is CASSSGLETTDTQYF. For the CDR3, the DNA is TGTGCCAGCAGCTCGGGACTAGAGACCACAGATACGCAGTATTTT.